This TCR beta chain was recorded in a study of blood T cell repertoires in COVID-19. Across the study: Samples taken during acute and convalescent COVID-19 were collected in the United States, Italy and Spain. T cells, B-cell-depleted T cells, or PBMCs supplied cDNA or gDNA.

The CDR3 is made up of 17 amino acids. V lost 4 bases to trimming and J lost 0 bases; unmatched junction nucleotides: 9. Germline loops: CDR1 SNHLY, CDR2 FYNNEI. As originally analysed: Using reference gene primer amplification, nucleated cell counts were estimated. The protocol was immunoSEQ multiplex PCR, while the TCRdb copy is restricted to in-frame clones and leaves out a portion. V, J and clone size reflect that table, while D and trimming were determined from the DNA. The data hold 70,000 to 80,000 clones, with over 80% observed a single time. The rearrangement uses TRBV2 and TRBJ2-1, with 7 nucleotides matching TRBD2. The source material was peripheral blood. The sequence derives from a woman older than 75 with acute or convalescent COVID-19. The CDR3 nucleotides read TGTGCCAGCAGTGGAGGTCTAGCGGCAAGCTCCTACAATGAGCAGTTCTTC. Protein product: CASSGGLAASSYNEQFF.